These T cell receptor beta chains were read from a single sample in a study of cytomegalovirus exposure and HLA in healthy donors. Sequencing used immunoSEQ multiplex PCR; TCRdb keeps in-frame clones, though not all of them. The profile shows 150,000 to 180,000 clones, roughly 84% of them singletons. Sequencing was carried out using PBMCs. All receptors come from a woman younger than 35 in good health and CMV-seronegative. The CDR3 runs from the conserved cysteine through the conserved F or W. Each record gives: clone size, V gene, D gene, J gene, CDR3 protein, CDR3 DNA. The D gene is left open where the match is weak. The size of a clone is reported for some rows only, either as once, few or many, or as a class for expanded clones.

-	TRBV27	TRBD1	TRBJ2-1	CASSLVGQRQFF	TGTGCCAGCAGTTTAGTGGGACAGAGGCAGTTCTTC
-	TRBV7-6	-	TRBJ2-7	CASSLGGGEYEQYF	TGTGCCAGCAGCTTGGGGGGAGGAGAGTACGAGCAGTACTTC
few	TRBV6-1	TRBD2	TRBJ2-3	CASRLAGVGNTQYF	TGTGCCAGCCGACTAGCGGGAGTTGGAAATACGCAGTATTTT
-	TRBV4-3	-	TRBJ2-3	CASSQAGVSTDTQYF	TGCGCCAGCAGCCAAGCAGGGGTGAGCACAGATACGCAGTATTTT
-	TRBV7-9	TRBD2	TRBJ2-3	CASSLGGGVGTQYF	TGTGCCAGCAGCTTAGGGGGGGGTGTCGGGACGCAGTATTTT
few	TRBV29-1	TRBD2	TRBJ2-5	CSVVVGLAGRGTQYF	TGCAGCGTCGTGGTGGGGCTAGCGGGGAGGGGGACCCAGTACTTC
-	TRBV5-8	TRBD1	TRBJ2-7	CASSHITGVPSSTYEQYF	TGTGCCAGCAGCCACATAACAGGGGTCCCTTCTAGTACCTACGAGCAGTACTTC
-	TRBV4-1	-	TRBJ1-6	CASSARGSPLHF	TGCGCCAGCAGCGCAAGGGGTTCACCCCTCCACTTT
-	TRBV9	TRBD1	TRBJ1-4	CASSARGTGGEKLFF	TGTGCCAGCAGCGCCCGAGGGACAGGGGGTGAAAAACTGTTTTTT
few	TRBV5-5	-	TRBJ1-5	CASSPRGGRVSNYQPQHF	TGTGCCAGCAGCCCCCGGGGGGGGCGCGTCTCTAACTATCAGCCCCAGCATTTT
once	TRBV6-1	-	TRBJ2-7	CASRRGGGISYEQYF	TGTGCCAGCAGGAGGGGGGGAGGGATCTCCTACGAGCAGTACTTC
-	TRBV11-2	-	TRBJ2-7	CASSLEGGGSHEQYF	TGTGCCAGCAGCCTAGAGGGGGGGGGAAGCCACGAGCAGTACTTC
-	TRBV7-2	-	TRBJ2-3	CASSLRWRDTQYF	TGTGCCAGCAGCTTGAGATGGCGGGATACGCAGTATTTT
once	TRBV7-2	TRBD1	TRBJ2-2	CASSSDRVGGGELFF	TGTGCCAGCAGCTCAGACAGGGTGGGCGGCGGGGAGCTGTTTTTT
-	TRBV6-1	-	TRBJ2-7	CASSVGAHTSYEQYF	TGTGCCAGCAGCGTTGGGGCGCACACCTCCTACGAGCAGTACTTC
-	TRBV7-9	TRBD1	TRBJ1-4	CASSHPGQFNEKLFF	TGTGCCAGCAGCCATCCGGGACAGTTTAATGAAAAACTGTTTTTT
-	TRBV4-2	-	TRBJ2-3	CASSQEHPRDTQYF	TGTGCCAGCAGCCAGGAGCATCCCCGGGATACGCAGTATTTT
few	TRBV28	TRBD1	TRBJ2-5	CASTKSWDRAFMNETQYF	TGTGCCAGCACCAAATCATGGGACAGGGCCTTTATGAATGAAACCCAGTACTTC
-	TRBV7-3	-	TRBJ1-5	CASSLSGGGQPQHF	TGTGCCAGCAGCTTAAGCGGGGGGGGTCAGCCCCAGCATTTT
-	TRBV7-2	TRBD1	TRBJ1-2	CASSLASGQGYGYTF	TGTGCCAGCAGCTTAGCAAGCGGACAGGGCTATGGCTACACCTTC
-	TRBV5-6	-	TRBJ2-1	CASSLTGAYNEQFF	TGTGCCAGCAGCCTCACCGGGGCCTACAATGAGCAGTTCTTC
once	TRBV6-6	-	TRBJ2-6	CASRAGANVLTF	TGTGCCAGCAGGGCCGGGGCCAACGTCCTGACTTTC
once	TRBV11-2	TRBD2	TRBJ2-1	CASSLLAGVGGEQFF	TGTGCCAGCAGCCTCCTAGCGGGAGTGGGCGGTGAGCAGTTCTTC